Below are 30 T cell receptor beta chains sequenced from a single sample in a study of radiotherapy plus CTLA-4 blockade in lung cancer. Here immunoSEQ multiplex PCR was the method, and the copy in TCRdb shows in-frame clones only, minus some. Found here are tens of thousands of clones, about four fifths of them singletons; the top ten hold 24%. The sample was peripheral blood, taken from a patient treated with radiotherapy plus ipilimumab. Receptor source: a human donor with non-small cell lung cancer that progressed on radiotherapy plus ipilimumab.

Note on this clone: A read error may account for a junction end that differs from germline. J is TRBJ1-1 and V is TRBV18; no firm D call. The CDR3 length is 14 residues. Germline V CDR1 and CDR2: KGHSH, LQKENI. The CDR3 sequence is CAGSPPSRATEAFF. CDR3 DNA: TGTGCCGGCTCACCACCGTCAAGGGCCACTGAAGCTTTCTTT.

Only one count was recorded for this clone. This chain links TRBV5-8 with TRBJ1-2; no clear D gene. This CDR3 has 16 amino acids. The V gene's germline CDR1 is SGHTS and CDR2 YDEGEE. The germline V and J ends were trimmed by 0 bases and 4 bases, with 16 bases remaining between them. The CDR3 protein is CASSLGQSNSAYGYTF. The CDR3 DNA is TGTGCCAGCAGCTTGGGGCAGTCAAATTCGGCCTATGGCTACACCTTC.

With respect to this clone: A junction end diverges from the germline sequence, so it may reflect a read error. This sequence joins TRBV27 and TRBJ2-2, with D possibly TRBD2 on 5 matching bases. Germline V gives CDR1 MNHEY, CDR2 SMNVEV (reference sequence). The CDR3 runs to 14 residues. The CDR3 DNA reads TGTGCCAGCAGTTTCACGGTGAACACCGGGGAGCTGTTTTTC. Protein sequence: CASSFTVNTGELFF.

V is TRBV5-1 and J is TRBJ2-7, with D maybe TRBD2 (5 bases). The CDR3 runs to 14 residues. The V end was cut by 0 bases, the J end by 3 bases, with 10 bases between. CDR1 and CDR2 from the germline V gene are SGHRS and YFSETQ. CDR3 nucleotides: TGCGCCAGCAGCTTGGCCGGAGGCAACTACGAGCAGTACTTC. Its protein product is CASSLAGGNYEQYF.

The CDR3 DNA sequence: TGTGCCAGCAGCTTTAGACAGGGGGGCGCAGATACGCAGTATTTT. This encodes CASSFRQGGADTQYF. The chain uses TRBV5-6 and TRBJ2-3; TRBD1 matches 9 bases. V trimming: 2 bases; J trimming: 4 bases; junction bases outside the gene matches: 5. This CDR3 is 15 amino acids long. CDR1 is SGHDT and CDR2 is YYEEEE in the germline V gene.

This clone was seen a handful of times. The rearrangement joins TRBV29-1 to TRBJ1-1, with D possibly TRBD1 on 5 matching bases. The germline gives CDR1 SQVTM, CDR2 ANQGSEA. CDR3 length: 14 amino acids. V lost 3 bases to trimming and J lost 1 base, with 12 bases between them. The CDR3 nucleotides are TGCAGCGTTGATGAGGGGCTGGAGAACACTGAAGCTTTCTTT. Protein product: CSVDEGLENTEAFF.

The chain has TRBV2 and TRBJ2-7; D is possibly TRBD2 (6 bases). Germline CDR1 is SNHLY and CDR2 is FYNNEI. This CDR3 region has 11 residues. V dropped 8 bases and J dropped 7 bases, with 12 bases sitting between them. Here the CDR3 reads CASAGLREQYF. In DNA, the CDR3 is TGTGCCAGCGCGGGGCTTAGGGAGCAGTACTTC.

The gene calls are TRBV18 and TRBJ1-1; D might be TRBD1 (5 bases). V dropped 5 bases and J dropped 4 bases, with 17 bases sitting between them. In germline, CDR1 is KGHSH, CDR2 LQKENI. This CDR3 comprises 15 residues. CDR3 residues: CASSAQVSDGTEAFF. CDR3 coding DNA: TGTGCCAGCTCAGCACAGGTTAGCGATGGCACTGAAGCTTTCTTT.

The rearrangement uses TRBV19 and TRBJ1-1; 9 positions agree with TRBD1. The germline V gene encodes CDR1 LNHDA and CDR2 SQIVND (reference sequence). Trimming took 10 bases from V and 3 from J; bases not matched to a gene: 6. There are 13 residues in the CDR3. CDR3 region: CATRQGVHTEAFF. The CDR3 DNA reads TGTGCCACTAGACAGGGGGTTCACACTGAAGCTTTCTTT. Filled out from reference TRBV19 and TRBJ1-1, the complete variable domain reads DGGITQSPKYLFRKEGQNVTLSCEQNLNHDAMYWYRQDPGQGLRLIYYSQIVNDFQKGDIAEGYSVSREKKESFPLTVTSAQKNPTAFYLCATRQGVHTEAFFGQGTRLTVV.

V usage is TRBV29-1 and J usage is TRBJ2-5, with 11 bases fitting TRBD1. CDR1 is SQVTM, CDR2 ANQGSEA, per germline. J gave up 2 bases and V 3 bases, and 8 bases lay outside the gene matches. The CDR3 runs to 16 residues. The DNA of the CDR3 is TGCAGCGTTGATGGCCGGGACAGGGGGTGGCAAGAGACCCAGTACTTC. It is translated as CSVDGRDRGWQETQYF.

The chain is built from TRBV27 and TRBJ2-5; no clear D. Germline CDR1 reads MNHEY; CDR2 reads SMNVEV (reference sequence). V dropped 0 bases and J dropped 5 bases, with 13 bases sitting between them. CDR3 length: 15 amino acids. In DNA, the CDR3 is TGTGCCAGCAGTTTATCGAAAGGGTCTTGGGAGACCCAGTACTTC. It specifies CASSLSKGSWETQYF.

This chain's CDR3 is CASRTLRDSINYGYTF. As DNA, the CDR3 is TGTGCCAGCAGAACATTACGCGACAGCATTAACTATGGCTACACCTTC. The V gene is TRBV28, the J gene TRBJ1-2; perhaps TRBD1 as D (5 bases). Looked up from germline, CDR1 is MDHEN and CDR2 is SYDVKM. V lost 6 bases and J 1 base, leaving 18 bases between the germline ends. This CDR3 has 16 amino acids.

The chain combines TRBV28 with TRBJ2-5, with TRBD2 matching over 7 bases. V trimming: 1 base; J trimming: 2 bases; junction bases outside the gene matches: 7. CDR1 and CDR2 from the germline V gene are MDHEN and SYDVKM. There are 16 residues in the CDR3. This chain's CDR3 is CASSLYSGRVQETQYF. Written as DNA, the CDR3 is TGTGCCAGCAGTTTATATTCAGGGAGGGTTCAAGAGACCCAGTACTTC. Complete variable domain (other parts from reference TRBV28 and TRBJ2-5): DVKVTQSSRYLVKRTGEKVFLECVQDMDHENMFWYRQDPGLGLRLIYFSYDVKMKEKGDIPEGYSVSREKKERFSLILESASTNQTSMYLCASSLYSGRVQETQYFGPGTRLLVL.

This clone was picked up one time. The chain carries TRBV6-1 and TRBJ1-5, with D hard to call. CDR1 is MNHNS and CDR2 is SASEGT in the germline V gene. This CDR3 contains 13 residues. The ends were cut back, 10 bases at V and 5 bases at J, with 15 bases in the middle. This chain's CDR3 is CATVSGEYQPQHF. The CDR3 DNA sequence: TGTGCCACCGTATCAGGAGAATATCAGCCCCAGCATTTT.

CDR3 sequence reads: CASSLTTGLDTQYF. CDR3 DNA: TGTGCCAGCAGCTTAACAACAGGGCTGGATACGCAGTATTTT. The chain has TRBV7-3 and TRBJ2-3; D is perhaps TRBD1 (6 bases). Trimming took off 0 bases at V and 6 bases at J, with 10 bases between the two ends. The CDR3 contains 14 residues. Germline lookup yields CDR1 SGHTA and CDR2 FQGTGA.

The chain links TRBV28 to TRBJ2-1; D ambiguous. CDR3 length equals 14 residues. Germline CDR1 reads MDHEN; CDR2 reads SYDVKM. Trimming took off 7 bases at V and 8 bases at J, with 18 bases between the two ends. The CDR3 loop reads CASTFPSPRDEQFF. The CDR3 nucleotides read TGTGCCAGCACTTTCCCCTCTCCTCGGGATGAGCAGTTCTTC. The complete variable domain, with remaining parts taken from reference TRBV28 and TRBJ2-1, reads DVKVTQSSRYLVKRTGEKVFLECVQDMDHENMFWYRQDPGLGLRLIYFSYDVKMKEKGDIPEGYSVSREKKERFSLILESASTNQTSMYLCASTFPSPRDEQFFGPGTRLTVL.

CDR3 amino acids: CASSKDTSSYNEQFF. The CDR3 nucleotides read TGCGCCAGCAGTAAGGACACTAGCTCCTACAATGAGCAGTTCTTC. V is TRBV5-1 and J is TRBJ2-1; D may match TRBD1 or TRBD2 (5 bases each). This CDR3 has 15 amino acids. V shed 5 bases and J shed 0 bases, with 12 bases lying between them. Germline V gene sequence: CDR1 SGHRS, CDR2 YFSETQ.

The chain joins TRBV10-3 to TRBJ1-2; 11 bases agree with TRBD1. Trimming removed 8 bases from V and 0 bases from J; junction bases left unmatched: 8. This CDR3 is built from 16 residues. Germline V gene lookup returns CDR1 ENHRY and CDR2 SYGVKD. The DNA of the CDR3 is TGTGCCATCCGTGGTGAGGACAGGGGGCCTAACTATGGCTACACCTTC. Its protein is CAIRGEDRGPNYGYTF.

This clone was picked up a small number of times. The CDR3 DNA reads TGTGCCAGCAGCTTAGCCCTTGCCATCTCTGGAAACACCATATATTTT. Its translation is CASSLALAISGNTIYF. The J gene is TRBJ1-3, the V gene TRBV7-9; D uncertain. CDR3 length: 16 amino acids. The V end lost 0 bases, the J end lost 0 bases, and 9 bases lay between the germline ends. CDR1 and CDR2 from the germline V gene are SEHNR and FQNEAQ (reference sequence).

The V and J genes are TRBV9 and TRBJ2-2; D may be TRBD1 or TRBD2 (6 bases each). Germline V lookup: CDR1 SGDLS, CDR2 YYNGEE. Trimming removed 0 bases at V and 3 bases at J, with 18 bases between. This CDR3 has 18 amino acids. The CDR3 coding sequence is TGTGCCAGCAGCGTAGAGTCAGGGTGGGGGGCTGACACCGGGGAGCTGTTTTTT. It codes for CASSVESGWGADTGELFF.

The J gene is TRBJ1-4, the V gene TRBV19, with D possibly TRBD1 on 5 matching bases. This CDR3 is 17 amino acids long. The ends were cut back, 1 base at V and 0 bases at J, with 12 bases in the middle. Germline V CDR1 and CDR2: LNHDA, SQIVND (reference sequence). The CDR3 nucleotides are TGTGCCAGTAGTATAGGGGACGCAATTGCAACTAATGAAAAACTGTTTTTT. Translation gives CASSIGDAIATNEKLFF.

The rearrangement joins TRBV5-1 to TRBJ1-4; TRBD1 aligns across 10 bases. After removal of 3 bases from V and 0 bases from J, the junction contained 2 bases not matched to a gene. The CDR3 runs 16 residues. CDR1 and CDR2 from the germline V gene are SGHRS and YFSETQ. DNA of the CDR3: TGCGCCAGCAGCTCCGGGACAGGGGCAACTAATGAAAAACTGTTTTTT. It yields the protein CASSSGTGATNEKLFF.

The J gene is TRBJ2-5, the V gene TRBV4-2; D might be TRBD2 (6 bases). Trimming took off 1 base at V and 4 bases at J, with 7 bases between the two ends. Germline V gives CDR1 LGHNA, CDR2 YNFKEQ. The CDR3 is 13 residues long. CDR3 loop: CASSQVGGETQYF. DNA for the CDR3: TGTGCCAGCAGCCAAGTGGGGGGAGAGACCCAGTACTTC.

This clone was counted between two and nine times. The V and J genes are TRBV19 and TRBJ2-7; D might be TRBD2 (5 bases). Trimming removed 5 bases from V and 2 bases from J, with 19 bases in between. Germline V gene data show CDR1 as LNHDA and CDR2 as SQIVND (reference sequence). The CDR3 is made up of 16 amino acids. CDR3 residues: CASSPDPGDEPYEQYF. Written as DNA, the CDR3 is TGTGCCAGTAGTCCGGACCCCGGGGATGAACCCTACGAGCAGTACTTC.

This chain joins TRBV11-2 and TRBJ1-4; D remains unclear. CDR3 length: 13 residues. V lost 8 bases to trimming and J lost 7 bases, with 14 bases between them. Germline CDR1 SGHAT, CDR2 FQNNGV. CDR3 DNA: TGTGCCAGCTCCCGAATCGGTGGTGAAAAACTGTTTTTT. This translates into CASSRIGGEKLFF.

The chain couples TRBV5-1 to TRBJ2-1, with D tentatively TRBD1 (5 bases). V was cut by 4 bases and J by 0 bases, with 11 bases left in between. Germline V lookup: CDR1 SGHRS, CDR2 YFSETQ. The CDR3 has 15 residues. CDR3 nucleotides: TGCGCCAGCAGCCCGACAGATAGCTCCTACAATGAGCAGTTCTTC. It translates to CASSPTDSSYNEQFF.

This clone has just a few counts. The chain recombines TRBV6-1 with TRBJ2-1, with D possibly TRBD2 on 5 matching bases. The CDR3 covers 14 residues. V shed 7 bases and J shed 7 bases, with 17 bases lying between them. Germline CDR1 is MNHNS and CDR2 is SASEGT. CDR3 residues: CASTDYTYGNEQFF. In nucleotides, the CDR3 is TGTGCCAGCACCGACTATACGTACGGAAATGAGCAGTTCTTC.

Here the CDR3 reads CATSGYQSNEQFF. CDR3 coding DNA: TGTGCCACCAGCGGTTACCAGTCGAATGAGCAGTTCTTC. This chain connects TRBV19 to TRBJ2-1; tentatively, D is TRBD2 (5 bases). The V gene lost 10 bases and the J gene lost 7 bases, with 17 bases spanning the gap. From germline, CDR1 is LNHDA and CDR2 SQIVND (reference sequence). This CDR3 has 13 residues.

The chain employs TRBV27 and TRBJ2-7; 15 bases match TRBD2. Germline assignment: CDR1 MNHEY and CDR2 SMNVEV (reference sequence). The CDR3 is made up of 18 amino acids. V lost 5 bases to trimming and J lost 0 bases; unmatched junction nucleotides: 8. The CDR3 nucleotides are TGTGCCAGCAGTCCGCGCCGGACTAGCGGGAGGGCCTCCTACGAGCAGTACTTC. Its translation: CASSPRRTSGRASYEQYF.

The sample holds a few counts of this clone. The V call is TRBV4-3, the J call TRBJ2-6; unclear D gene. Trimming took 0 bases from V and 0 from J, leaving 9 bases between them. From germline, CDR1 is LGHNA and CDR2 YSLEER. The CDR3 is made up of 17 amino acids. CDR3 DNA sequence: TGCGCCAGCAGCCAAGATAGGCTGATCTCTGGGGCCAACGTCCTGACTTTC. This codes for CASSQDRLISGANVLTF.